This T cell receptor (beta chain) was documented in a study of blood T cell repertoires in COVID-19. The wider study: Both acute and convalescent COVID-19 samples were obtained from the United States, Italy and Spain. PBMCs, B-cell-depleted T cells, or T cells were the source of the cDNA or gDNA that made up the material.

The germline V gene encodes CDR1 MDHEN and CDR2 SYDVKM. This CDR3 is 15 amino acids long. J lost 4 bases, V lost 3 bases, and 6 bases had no gene match. As handled by the study authors: Using reference gene primer amplification, nucleated cell counts were estimated. TCRdb's table, derived via immunoSEQ multiplex PCR, lists solely in-frame clones and lacks some. Clone size and the V and J calls come from that table; the DNA yielded D and trimming. The sample comprises some 57,000 clones, approximately 86% of which are singletons, and approximately 0.99% rests with the top ten. The sample consisted of peripheral blood. The gene calls are TRBV28 and TRBJ1-5; 7 bases map to TRBD1. The origin of this receptor is a man between 65 and 79 years old with acute or convalescent COVID-19. CDR3 protein: CASSFQTGMNQPQHF. CDR3 bases: TGTGCCAGCAGTTTCCAGACAGGGATGAATCAGCCCCAGCATTTT.